Each of the 19 T cell receptor beta chains below was sequenced from the same sample in a study of T-cell memory formation after mild COVID-19. MiXCR was run by TCRdb on the 5' RACE reads, yielding one entry per CDR3 protein. The sample includes tens of thousands of distinct CDR3 sequences, roughly 9% of them seen just once. What was sequenced was PBMCs or a T cell subset sorted from them (not recorded which). All receptors come from an adult woman who had mild COVID-19 (a few samples of this study predate the infection). Cell type and time point are not known.

The V call is TRBV7-9, the J call TRBJ1-3; D is undetermined. The CDR3 runs 12 residues. Germline V gives CDR1 SEHNR, CDR2 FQNEAQ (reference sequence). V lost 5 bases and J lost 4, with 6 bases in between. Here the CDR3 reads CASSSLGNTIYF. The CDR3 DNA follows: TGTGCCAGCAGCAGCTTAGGAAACACCATATATTTT.

At least ten counts were recorded for this clonotype. The chain joins TRBV12-3 or TRBV12-4 to TRBJ1-1; no firm D call. This CDR3 has 14 amino acids. Trimming pared 7 bases from V and 2 bases from J, leaving 14 bases between. The CDR3 region has the DNA TGTGCCAGCAAATTCCAGACTGGAAACACTGAAGCTTTCTTT. Amino acid sequence: CASKFQTGNTEAFF.

This clonotype was observed many times. The rearrangement links TRBV12-3 or TRBV12-4 to TRBJ2-1; D is ambiguous. V was clipped by 6 bases and J by 7 bases, with 13 bases between them. The CDR3 has 13 residues. Here the CDR3 DNA reads TGTGCCAGCAGGCCCCTTGGTGGGAATGAGCAGTTCTTC. Translated: CASRPLGGNEQFF.

This clonotype was seen a few times. The V gene is TRBV6-2 or TRBV6-3, the J gene TRBJ1-4; 9 bases align to TRBD1. The germline CDR1 and CDR2 sequences are MNHEY and SVGEGT. V lost 5 bases to trimming and J lost 7 bases; unmatched junction nucleotides: 11. The CDR3 consists of 16 residues. This CDR3 reads CASSTQQGARGEKLFF. The CDR3, as DNA: TGTGCCAGCAGTACCCAACAGGGGGCGCGAGGTGAAAAACTGTTTTTT.

The V call is TRBV18, the J call TRBJ2-3; D uncertain. The CDR3 length is 12 residues. Per the germline V gene, CDR1 is KGHSH and CDR2 is LQKENI. Trimming removed 5 bases at V and 3 bases at J, with 6 bases between. CDR3 sequence (DNA): TGTGCCAGCTCAGCTCGGACAGATACGCAGTATTTT. Its protein product is CASSARTDTQYF. The full variable domain, in which reference TRBV18 and TRBJ2-3 provide the parts outside the CDR3, is NAGVMQNPRHLVRRRGQEARLRCSPMKGHSHVYWYRQLPEEGLKFMVYLQKENIIDESGMPKERFSAEFPKEGPSILRIQQVVRGDSAAYFCASSARTDTQYFGPGTRLTVL.

The CDR3: CASSLAGGFDTEAFF. CDR3 nucleotide sequence: TGTGCCAGCAGCTTAGCGGGGGGGTTTGACACTGAAGCTTTCTTT. The chain couples TRBV7-6 to TRBJ1-1, with D possibly TRBD1 on 5 matching bases. CDR1 and CDR2 (germline): SGHVS, FNYEAQ. Trimming shortened V by 0 bases and J by 3 bases, and 11 bases separated the two germline ends. CDR3 length: 15 amino acids.

The chain uses TRBV7-9 and TRBJ1-2; 7 bases are shared with TRBD1. Germline V CDR1 and CDR2: SEHNR, FQNEAQ (reference sequence). Trimming cost V 5 bases and J 8 bases; bases outside gene matches: 11. This CDR3 is built from 14 residues. This chain's CDR3 is CASSTRDSFRGYTF. CDR3 sequence (DNA): TGTGCCAGCAGCACTCGGGACAGTTTTCGAGGCTACACCTTC.

This clonotype showed up just a few times. The chain uses TRBV13 and TRBJ2-4; maybe TRBD1 (5 bases). In germline, CDR1 is PRHDT, CDR2 FYEKMQ (reference sequence). V lost 5 bases and J lost 7, with 12 bases in between. This CDR3 has 13 amino acids. In nucleotides, the CDR3 is TGTGCCAGCAGCGACATAGCAGGGAACATTCAGTACTTC. As protein: CASSDIAGNIQYF.

This clonotype was seen more than once but under ten times. CDR3 loop: CSVGVVAKNIQYF. The CDR3 nucleotides read TGCAGCGTTGGGGTTGTAGCCAAAAACATTCAGTACTTC. The gene calls are TRBV29-1 and TRBJ2-4; D uncertain. The CDR3 is 13 amino acids. With 4 bases removed from V and 0 bases from J, the gap between germline ends came to 7 bases. Germline V CDR1 and CDR2: SQVTM, ANQGSEA. Full variable domain (remainder filled in from reference TRBV29-1 and TRBJ2-4): SAVISQKPSRDICQRGTSLTIQCQVDSQVTMMFWYRQQPGQSLTLIATANQGSEATYESGFVIDKFPISRPNLTFSTLTVSNMSPEDSSIYLCSVGVVAKNIQYFGAGTRLSVL.

This clonotype has more than one count but fewer than ten. The chain joins TRBV3-2 to TRBJ2-1. TRBV3-2 is classified as a pseudogene. This CDR3 comprises 15 residues. The CDR3 region is CASSSRAVPSRPQFF. The CDR3 DNA sequence: TGTGCCAGCAGCTCAAGGGCGGTGCCCAGCCGGCCTCAGTTCTTC.

This clonotype was seen a handful of times. The chain employs TRBV7-2 and TRBJ1-6, with D unresolved. Germline assignment: CDR1 SGHTA and CDR2 FQGNSA. V was trimmed by 1 base and J by 5 bases, leaving 9 bases between them. The CDR3 extends over 15 amino acids. CDR3 nucleotide sequence: TGTGCCAGCAGCTTAGTAAAGGCGAATAATTCACCCCTCCACTTT. Translation: CASSLVKANNSPLHF.

A few counts support this clonotype. J is TRBJ2-7 and V is TRBV20-1, with TRBD2 matching 10 bases. Per the germline V gene, CDR1 is DFQATT and CDR2 is SNEGSKA (reference sequence). This CDR3 has 15 residues. The V gene end was trimmed by 3 bases and the J gene end by 3 bases; junction bases not matched to a gene: 8. The CDR3 spells CSASFLAGDIYEQYF. CDR3 bases: TGCAGTGCTAGTTTCCTAGCGGGAGATATCTACGAGCAGTACTTC.

V is TRBV5-1 and J is TRBJ1-6; no definite D call. This CDR3 has 14 amino acids. Trimming left V 0 bases short and J 11 bases short, with 12 bases between. Germline-derived CDR1 and CDR2 are SGHRS and YFSETQ. The CDR3 is CASSLDPWTPPLHF. In nucleotides, the CDR3 is TGCGCCAGCAGCTTGGATCCATGGACTCCACCCCTCCACTTT.

This clonotype turned up a few times. The V and J genes are TRBV4-1 and TRBJ2-5; maybe TRBD2 (5 bases). This CDR3 has 14 amino acids. V shed 0 bases and J shed 6 bases, with 11 bases lying between them. Germline CDR1 reads MGHRA; CDR2 reads YSYEKL. The CDR3: CASSQDRDGQTQYF. The DNA for the CDR3 is TGCGCCAGCAGCCAAGATCGGGATGGCCAGACCCAGTACTTC.

The chain has TRBV29-1 and TRBJ2-3; D is tentatively TRBD1 or TRBD2 (6 bases each). V was shortened by 4 bases and J by 2 bases, with 10 bases between the two germline ends. Germline V lookup: CDR1 SQVTM, CDR2 ANQGSEA. The CDR3 contains 13 residues. The CDR3 loop is CSVAGDNTDTQYF. CDR3 DNA sequence: TGCAGCGTTGCGGGGGACAACACAGATACGCAGTATTTT.

This chain joins TRBV11-3 and TRBJ2-1; TRBD2 matches at 11 bases. V shed 2 bases and J 9 bases; nucleotides not matched to a gene: 6. Per the germline V gene, CDR1 is SGHNT and CDR2 is YENEEA. The CDR3 loop spans 15 amino acids. The CDR3 bases are TGTGCCAGCAGCTTAACTAGCGGGAGTCAGAGTGAGCAGTTCTTC. Translating gives CASSLTSGSQSEQFF.

In this sample, this clonotype turned up a few times. The V and J genes are TRBV6-2 or TRBV6-3 and TRBJ1-5; D gene unclear. The CDR3 consists of 12 residues. Per the germline V gene, CDR1 is MNHEY and CDR2 is SVGEGT. The V end was cut by 6 bases, the J end by 0 bases, with 3 bases between. The CDR3 reads CASRISNQPQHF. The CDR3 DNA is TGTGCCAGCAGAATTAGCAATCAGCCCCAGCATTTT.

In this sample, this clonotype turned up a few times. The V gene is TRBV4-1, the J gene TRBJ1-1, with D perhaps matching TRBD1 (6 bases). Trimming removed 0 bases from V and 1 base from J, with 15 bases in between. Germline V gene data show CDR1 as MGHRA and CDR2 as YSYEKL. CDR3 length: 17 residues. The CDR3 protein is CASSQDHVGARNTEAFF. CDR3 nucleotides: TGCGCCAGCAGCCAAGATCACGTGGGGGCGCGGAACACTGAAGCTTTCTTT.

This clonotype was seen only a few times. CDR3 bases: TGTGCCAGCAGCCCAGGGGATGGCTACACCTTC. Translating gives CASSPGDGYTF. The rearrangement links TRBV5-4 to TRBJ1-2, with D maybe TRBD1 (6 bases). Germline values: CDR1 SGHNT, CDR2 YYREEE (reference sequence). CDR3 length: 11 residues. V was clipped by 4 bases and J by 6 bases, with 7 bases between them.